A single sample is the source of the 25 T cell receptor beta chains below, sequenced in a study of OX40 agonist ivuxolimab in advanced cancers. Using immunoSEQ multiplex PCR, the repertoire was profiled, and TCRdb retains in-frame clones only, with some absent. The sample lists 65,000 to 75,000 clones; roughly 90% were seen once. The sequencing here drew on CD4+ or CD8+ T cells sorted from blood, taken in a trial of the OX40 agonist ivuxolimab. These receptors originate from an adult with an advanced solid tumor such as melanoma, head and neck, liver or kidney cancer.

V and J are TRBV5-4 and TRBJ2-1; D gene uncertain. Germline V gives CDR1 SGHNT, CDR2 YYREEE (reference sequence). The CDR3 sequence is 15 residues long. The V and J ends lost 1 base and 4 bases respectively, with 12 bases between them. CDR3 residues: CASSLNGQTYNEQFF. CDR3 nucleotide sequence: TGTGCCAGCAGCTTGAACGGGCAAACTTACAATGAGCAGTTCTTC.

The genes are TRBV27 and TRBJ1-5, with TRBD1 matching 11 bases. The CDR3 is made up of 15 amino acids. Trimming at V came to 5 bases and at J to 7 bases, leaving 7 bases not matched to a gene. Germline lookup yields CDR1 MNHEY and CDR2 SMNVEV (reference sequence). As DNA, the CDR3 is TGTGCCAGCAGTCCACCGGGACAGGGGGACCAGCCCCAGCATTTT. It encodes CASSPPGQGDQPQHF.

The J gene is TRBJ1-1, the V gene TRBV5-1; 8 nucleotides agree with TRBD1. The CDR3 is made up of 16 amino acids. With V trimmed by 0 bases and J by 4 bases, 8 bases remained unmatched. CDR1 SGHRS and CDR2 YFSETQ come from the germline V gene. CDR3 coding DNA: TGCGCCAGCAGCTTGGGGTCGACAGGGGTCGGCACTGAAGCTTTCTTT. Protein product: CASSLGSTGVGTEAFF.

The chain links TRBV7-8 to TRBJ2-4; TRBD2 aligns across 7 bases. Germline CDR1 reads SGHVS; CDR2 reads FQNEAQ. After removal of 4 bases from V and 1 base from J, the junction contained 10 bases not matched to a gene. The CDR3 spans 17 residues. The CDR3 DNA sequence: TGTGCCAGCAGCTCTAGAGCGGGGCAACTGGCCAAAAACATTCAGTACTTC. Residues: CASSSRAGQLAKNIQYF.

This clone is a singleton in its sample. The chain combines TRBV27 with TRBJ2-1; 10 bases map to TRBD1. The CDR3 spans 15 residues. CDR1 is MNHEY, CDR2 SMNVEV, per germline (reference sequence). Losses at the gene ends were 6 bases for V and 5 bases for J; bases not matched to a gene: 7. The CDR3 nucleotides read TGTGCCAGCAGGAGACAGGGGGCAGGGGACAATGAGCAGTTCTTC. Its protein product is CASRRQGAGDNEQFF.

This clone was counted a few times. The CDR3 DNA reads as TGTGCCAGCAGCTTATCGAGGGCCCAAGAGACCCAGTACTTC. Residues: CASSLSRAQETQYF. The V and J genes are TRBV7-2 and TRBJ2-5, with a weak D call TRBD2 (5 bases). Trimming pared 2 bases from V and 1 base from J, leaving 8 bases between. The CDR3 is made up of 14 amino acids. Germline V gene lookup returns CDR1 SGHTA and CDR2 FQGNSA.

The gene calls are TRBV5-6 and TRBJ2-5; 9 bases are a match to TRBD1. CDR3 size: 15 residues. V trimming: 3 bases; J trimming: 5 bases; junction bases outside the gene matches: 8. Germline CDR1 is SGHDT and CDR2 is YYEEEE. As DNA, the CDR3 is TGTGCCAGCAGCTCCCGACAGGGGGTAGGGGAGACCCAGTACTTC. It encodes CASSSRQGVGETQYF.

The rearrangement joins TRBV7-2 to TRBJ2-1; D not certain. The CDR3 is made up of 15 amino acids. Trimming cost V 7 bases and J 0 bases, with 13 bases left between them. Per the germline V gene, CDR1 is SGHTA and CDR2 is FQGNSA. CDR3 sequence (DNA): TGTGCCAGCACCAAGGCCCATGGCTCCTACAATGAGCAGTTCTTC. It yields the protein CASTKAHGSYNEQFF.

The chain recombines TRBV19 with TRBJ2-3, with D uncertain. The CDR3 is made up of 16 amino acids. V was clipped by 3 bases and J by 3 bases, with 16 bases between them. The germline gives CDR1 LNHDA, CDR2 SQIVND (reference sequence). CDR3 in amino acids: CASSMLWSVRTDTQYF. The CDR3 nucleotides are TGTGCCAGTAGTATGTTGTGGTCCGTGAGGACAGATACGCAGTATTTT.

V and J are TRBV28 and TRBJ1-2; D call uncertain. With 3 bases removed from V and 8 bases from J, the gap between germline ends came to 16 bases. The germline V gene encodes CDR1 MDHEN and CDR2 SYDVKM. This CDR3 is 14 amino acids long. The CDR3 sequence is CASSFPGPLGGYTF. The CDR3 DNA reads as TGTGCCAGCAGTTTCCCAGGCCCTCTAGGAGGCTACACCTTC.

The CDR3 region is CASSQDGGANYGYTF. CDR3 sequence (DNA): TGCGCCAGCAGCCAAGATGGGGGAGCTAACTATGGCTACACCTTC. V and J are TRBV4-3 and TRBJ1-2; D perhaps matches TRBD1 (5 bases). V lost 0 bases and J lost 0, with 8 bases in between. Germline V gives CDR1 LGHNA, CDR2 YSLEER. The CDR3 totals 15 residues.

The J gene is TRBJ2-5, the V gene TRBV5-1, with 9 bases identical to TRBD2. The CDR3 sequence is 14 residues long. V dropped 4 bases and J dropped 4; count of bases not matched to a gene: 5. The germline gives CDR1 SGHRS, CDR2 YFSETQ. The CDR3, as DNA: TGCGCCAGCAGCCCGACAGCGGGAGGAGAGACCCAGTACTTC. Its protein product is CASSPTAGGETQYF.

The J gene is TRBJ2-5, the V gene TRBV27; the match to TRBD2 covers 9 bases. The CDR3 is 17 amino acids. Germline CDR1 and CDR2: MNHEY and SMNVEV (reference sequence). The J segment lost 0 bases and the V segment lost 3 bases, leaving 8 bases of the junction unmatched. The CDR3 DNA follows: TGTGCCAGCAGTTTCGGTAGAACTAGCGGGTACCAAGAGACCCAGTACTTC. This translates into CASSFGRTSGYQETQYF.

The chain couples TRBV2 to TRBJ1-2; D is ambiguous. Germline V gene sequence: CDR1 SNHLY, CDR2 FYNNEI. V lost 4 bases to trimming and J lost 4 bases, with 16 bases between them. This CDR3 has 15 amino acids. CDR3 nucleotides: TGTGCCAGCAGTGGACAAGGGTACCCCTTCTATGGCTACACCTTC. Translating gives CASSGQGYPFYGYTF.

The gene calls are TRBV13 and TRBJ1-5, with D perhaps TRBD1 (6 bases). CDR1 and CDR2 from the germline V gene are PRHDT and FYEKMQ (reference sequence). The CDR3 has 17 residues. V lost 5 bases, J lost 0 bases, and 17 bases lay in between. CDR3 sequence: CASSTGGLFNSNQPQHF. Here the CDR3 DNA reads TGTGCCAGCAGCACCGGGGGGCTTTTCAATAGCAATCAGCCCCAGCATTTT.

The V call is TRBV7-9, the J call TRBJ2-7; 9 nucleotides agree with TRBD1. Germline CDR1 reads SEHNR; CDR2 reads FQNEAQ (reference sequence). The V segment lost 3 bases and the J segment 9 bases; nucleotides outside the gene matches: 15. CDR3 length: 16 residues. The CDR3 DNA reads TGTGCCAGCAGCTTGGATCCGGGACAGGGAAGGGGCGGGCAGTACTTC. Amino acids: CASSLDPGQGRGGQYF. Together with reference TRBV7-9 and TRBJ2-7, the CDR3 gives the full variable domain: DTGVSQNPRHKITKRGQNVTFRCDPISEHNRLYWYRQTLGQGPEFLTYFQNEAQLEKSRLLSDRFSAERPKGSFSTLEIQRTEQGDSAMYLCASSLDPGQGRGGQYFGPGTRLTVT.

The chain employs TRBV11-1 and TRBJ2-5; D is unclear. The V gene's germline CDR1 is SGHAT and CDR2 FQDESV (reference sequence). Trimming shortened V by 1 base and J by 1 base, and 4 bases separated the two germline ends. The CDR3 runs 13 residues. CDR3 sequence: CASSLVPQETQYF. CDR3 sequence (DNA): TGTGCCAGCAGCTTAGTACCCCAAGAGACCCAGTACTTC.

The CDR3 DNA is TGTGCCAGCAGCCCACCACCGACAGCCTCTGGGGCCAACGTCCTGACTTTC. Translation: CASSPPPTASGANVLTF. This chain connects TRBV7-3 to TRBJ2-6; tentative D call: TRBD1 (5 bases). Per the germline V gene, CDR1 is SGHTA and CDR2 is FQGTGA. V shed 5 bases and J shed 0 bases, with 14 bases lying between them. The CDR3 extends over 17 amino acids.

The chain uses TRBV5-1 and TRBJ2-5; 7 nucleotides agree with TRBD1. Unmatched junction bases numbered 7, after V lost 3 bases and J lost 5 bases. Germline V lookup: CDR1 SGHRS, CDR2 YFSETQ. This CDR3 comprises 14 residues. The CDR3 sequence is CASSSYRGRETQYF. The CDR3 DNA reads TGCGCCAGCAGCTCTTACAGGGGCCGGGAGACCCAGTACTTC.

The V and J genes are TRBV27 and TRBJ2-1; TRBD2 matches 8 bases. Germline trimming cut 2 bases from V and 7 bases from J; bases unmatched to any gene: 19. CDR3 size: 19 residues. Germline assignment: CDR1 MNHEY and CDR2 SMNVEV (reference sequence). CDR3 coding DNA: TGTGCCAGCAGTTTACGAACCCCGGGACTAGTCACCGGGGGGAATGAGCAGTTCTTC. It is translated as CASSLRTPGLVTGGNEQFF.

The chain links TRBV6-5 to TRBJ2-7, with TRBD1 matching 10 bases. CDR3 length: 15 residues. Trimming at V came to 6 bases and at J to 5 bases, leaving 10 bases not matched to a gene. Looked up from germline, CDR1 is MNHEY and CDR2 is SVGAGI. CDR3 sequence reads: CASSSAGTGEDEQYF. CDR3 sequence (DNA): TGTGCCAGCAGCTCTGCCGGGACAGGGGAGGACGAGCAGTACTTC.

The chain carries TRBV10-3 and TRBJ1-1; 10 bases align to TRBD1. The CDR3 is 15 amino acids. The ends lost 0 bases at V and 4 bases at J; junction bases unmatched: 2. CDR1 ENHRY and CDR2 SYGVKD come from the germline V gene. The CDR3 bases are TGTGCCATCAGTGAGTCAGGGGACAGGGGCACTGAAGCTTTCTTT. Amino acid sequence: CAISESGDRGTEAFF.

V usage is TRBV20-1 and J usage is TRBJ1-4; D gene ambiguous. V was shortened by 7 bases and J by 7 bases, with 7 bases between the two germline ends. CDR1 is DFQATT, CDR2 SNEGSKA, per germline (reference sequence). The CDR3 spans 10 residues. Here the CDR3 reads CSGGGEKLFF. CDR3 sequence (DNA): TGCAGTGGGGGAGGTGAAAAACTGTTTTTT.

The chain recombines TRBV7-9 with TRBJ2-3; D uncertain. There are 15 residues in the CDR3. V was shortened by 1 base and J by 4 bases, with 12 bases between the two germline ends. Germline loops: CDR1 SEHNR, CDR2 FQNEAQ (reference sequence). CDR3 loop: CASSLGDPGPDTQYF. The DNA of the CDR3 is TGTGCCAGCAGCTTAGGAGACCCCGGGCCAGATACGCAGTATTTT.

The count of this clone is one. The chain uses TRBV29-1 and TRBJ1-1; D may be TRBD1 (6 bases). The CDR3 loop spans 13 amino acids. With 8 bases removed from V and 5 bases from J, the gap between germline ends came to 18 bases. CDR1 is SQVTM, CDR2 ANQGSEA, per germline. The CDR3 spells CSSDRGAGTEAFF. The CDR3 DNA sequence: TGCAGCTCCGACCGGGGGGCAGGGACTGAAGCTTTCTTT.